These T cell receptor beta chains were read from a single sample in a study of beta chain features in type 1 diabetes. Assay used: immunoSEQ multiplex PCR; TCRdb lists only in-frame clones, some missing. This table has fewer than 350,000 clones, about 15% appearing once. The sequenced material came from naive CD4+ T cells from blood. The receptors come from a man aged 18-30 years with type 1 diabetes. CDR3s include the opening cysteine and the closing phenylalanine or tryptophan. Fields, in order: V gene, clone size, J gene, D gene, CDR3 DNA, CDR3 protein. D genes are given only for firm matches. The size field is filled for only some rows; it gives once, few, many or a size class.

TRBV29-1	few	TRBJ2-4	NA	TGCAGCGCCCGAGGAGCGGACATTCAGTACTTC	CSARGADIQYF
TRBV28	few	TRBJ2-3	NA	TGTGCCAGCAGTCCTTATCCGGGACTCCCCACAGATACGCAGTATTTT	CASSPYPGLPTDTQYF
TRBV19	few	TRBJ2-4	NA	TGTGCCAGTAGTATCCGGGGGAAAAACATTCAGTACTTC	CASSIRGKNIQYF
TRBV5-1	few	TRBJ2-7	NA	TGCGCCAGCAGCTCCCTCGTGTTCTCCTTTAGCTCCTACGAGCAGTACTTC	CASSSLVFSFSSYEQYF
TRBV15	few	TRBJ2-2	NA	TGTGCCACTGGGGGTGGCCTAGCGACTACCGGGGAGCTGTTTTTT	CATGGGLATTGELFF
TRBV7-2	NA	TRBJ2-6	NA	TGTGCCAGCAGCCAGGGGGGCTCTGGGGCCAACGTCCTGACTTTC	CASSQGGSGANVLTF
TRBV11-2	NA	TRBJ2-4	TRBD2	TGTGCCAGCAGCTTAGGGCATAGCGGGAGCCGGTACTTC	CASSLGHSGSRYF
TRBV30	NA	TRBJ2-3	TRBD1	TGTGCCTGGGGGACAGGTGGTACAGATACGCAGTATTTT	CAWGTGGTDTQYF
TRBV15	few	TRBJ2-1	TRBD2	TGTGCCACCAGACTAGCGGGAGTCTACAATGAGCAGTTCTTC	CATRLAGVYNEQFF
TRBV7-2	few	TRBJ2-3	NA	TGTGCCAGCAGCTTATACGAGGGAGTGGGGCAGTATTTT	CASSLYEGVGQYF
TRBV5-1	few	TRBJ2-7	NA	TGCGCCAGCAGCTCCCTATACGAGCAGTACTTC	CASSSLYEQYF
TRBV7-9	NA	TRBJ1-1	NA	TGTGCCAGCAGCTTACAGCAGGAGAACACTGAAGCTTTCTTT	CASSLQQENTEAFF
TRBV7-9	NA	TRBJ2-7	TRBD2	TGTGCCAGCAGCCCCCGGGAGGCCTACGAGCAGTACTTC	CASSPREAYEQYF
TRBV5-1	few	TRBJ2-1	NA	TGCGCCAGCAGCCCTGGATTAGCGGACTACAATGAGCAGTTCTTC	CASSPGLADYNEQFF
TRBV4-1	NA	TRBJ2-3	NA	TGCGCCAGCAGCCAAGCTCGGGGGGCCTCCACAGATACGCAGTATTTT	CASSQARGASTDTQYF
TRBV30	few	TRBJ2-3	NA	TGTGCCTGGAGTTTGCGGGGAACAGATACGCAGTATTTT	CAWSLRGTDTQYF
TRBV29-1	few	TRBJ1-2	TRBD1	TGCAGCGTTGGGGACAGAGTTGTTGATAACTATGGCTACACCTTC	CSVGDRVVDNYGYTF
TRBV7-9	few	TRBJ2-7	NA	TGTGCCAGCAGCTTAGGGCAGGCCTCCTACGAGCAGTACTTC	CASSLGQASYEQYF
TRBV5-1	few	TRBJ2-3	NA	TGCGCCAGCAGCCCGGACAGAGGCACAGATACGCAGTATTTT	CASSPDRGTDTQYF
TRBV5-1	few	TRBJ2-4	TRBD1	TGCGCCAGCAGCCCCGGACAGGGAAACATTCAGTACTTC	CASSPGQGNIQYF
TRBV7-9	NA	TRBJ1-4	NA	TGTGCCGGTGAAACCGCGGCAGGGGCTGAAAAACTGTTTTTT	CAGETAAGAEKLFF
TRBV2	few	TRBJ2-1	NA	TGTGCCAGCAGGGCCGACAGCGCTGCGAGCTCCTACAATGAGCAGTTCTTC	CASRADSAASSYNEQFF
TRBV7-9	NA	TRBJ2-3	TRBD2	TGTGCCAGCAGCAGCGGGACTCTGTCGGATTTT	CASSSGTLSDF
TRBV30	few	TRBJ2-2	TRBD1	TGTGCCTGGCGGGACAGGGGGAACACCGGGGAGCTGTTTTTT	CAWRDRGNTGELFF
TRBV6-6	NA	TRBJ1-2	TRBD1	TGTGCCAGCAGTAAGACAGGGTCTTATGGCTACACCTTC	CASSKTGSYGYTF
TRBV28	NA	TRBJ2-5	NA	TGTGCCAGCCGACAAGGCGCGTACCCTCGGGAGACCCAGTACTTC	CASRQGAYPRETQYF
TRBV5-1	few	TRBJ2-2	NA	TGCGCCAGCGGGGCCACGGCGAACACCGGGGAGCTGTTTTTT	CASGATANTGELFF
TRBV29-1	NA	TRBJ2-3	TRBD2	TGCAGCGTTGTAAATCCGGGACTAGCGGACACAGATACGCAGTATTTT	CSVVNPGLADTDTQYF
TRBV6-1	NA	TRBJ2-7	NA	TGTGCCAGCAGGCCGGGGAGGACCAATTACTACGAGCAGTACTTC	CASRPGRTNYYEQYF
TRBV7-7	few	TRBJ1-1	TRBD1	TGTGCCAGCAGCTTGGGACAGTACACTGAAGCTTTCTTT	CASSLGQYTEAFF
TRBV29-1	few	TRBJ2-3	NA	TGCAGCGCCGGACAGTTGACAGATACGCAGTATTTT	CSAGQLTDTQYF
TRBV28	many	TRBJ2-1	NA	TGTGCCATCCGGCGGGGCGGTGAGCAGTTCTTC	CAIRRGGEQFF
TRBV28	NA	TRBJ1-2	TRBD1	TGTGCCAGCAGTGGACAGGTGTCATGGGGCTACACCTTC	CASSGQVSWGYTF
TRBV4-2	NA	TRBJ2-1	TRBD2	TGTGCCAGCAGCCCGCGACTAGCGGGAGCGAGCTCCTACAATGAGCAGTTCTTC	CASSPRLAGASSYNEQFF
TRBV13	few	TRBJ2-3	NA	TGTGCCAGCAGCTTACGGGCTAGCCCCACAGATACGCAGTATTTT	CASSLRASPTDTQYF
TRBV2	few	TRBJ2-6	TRBD1	TGTGCCAGCAAGTTCGCGTTTATGGGACAGGGGAAATCAGGGGCCAACGTCCTGACTTTC	CASKFAFMGQGKSGANVLTF
TRBV30	NA	TRBJ1-2	TRBD1	TGTGCCTGGAGCCGACCCTTCAGGACAGGGGGCAACTATGGCTACACCTTC	CAWSRPFRTGGNYGYTF
TRBV18	few	TRBJ2-1	TRBD1	TGTGCCAGCTCACCACCAGACAGGGGAAATGAGCAGTTCTTC	CASSPPDRGNEQFF
TRBV19	NA	TRBJ1-1	NA	TGTGCCAGTAGTGACACTACAGGCCCTGCGGCTTTCTTT	CASSDTTGPAAFF
TRBV10-2	once	TRBJ2-7	TRBD2	TGCGCCAGCAGTGACCGGGGTAGCGGGAGCTACGAGCAGTACTTC	CASSDRGSGSYEQYF
TRBV7-2	NA	TRBJ2-7	NA	TGTGCCAGCAGCTTAAGAACAGGGCCTGGCTCCTACGAGCAGTACTTC	CASSLRTGPGSYEQYF
TRBV7-8	NA	TRBJ2-2	TRBD2	TGTGCCAGCAGCCACCGGGACTACTATGACTACACCGGGGAGCTGTTTTTT	CASSHRDYYDYTGELFF
TRBV28	few	TRBJ2-7	TRBD2	TGTGCCAGCAGGTCAACTAGCGGATACTACGAGCAGTACTTC	CASRSTSGYYEQYF
TRBV11-2	few	TRBJ1-5	NA	TGTGCCAGCAGCTTAGTATTTAATCAGCCCCAGCATTTT	CASSLVFNQPQHF
TRBV11-2	NA	TRBJ2-3	NA	TGTGCCAGCAGCTTGGGGCAGACCACAGATACGCAGTATTTT	CASSLGQTTDTQYF
TRBV18	NA	TRBJ2-1	NA	TGTGCCAGCTCACCCCAATCCGGGTGGGTCTCCTACAATGAGCAGTTCTTC	CASSPQSGWVSYNEQFF
TRBV28	NA	TRBJ2-5	NA	TGTGCCAGCAGTCCCCCGACTAGTCTCCAAGAGACCCAGTACTTC	CASSPPTSLQETQYF
TRBV7-9	few	TRBJ1-6	NA	TGTGCCAGCAGCTTAGTTGCGAATTCACCCCTCCACTTT	CASSLVANSPLHF
TRBV6-6	NA	TRBJ1-1	TRBD1	TGTGCCAGCAGCGTTGGACAGGGGCGTGAAGCTTTCTTT	CASSVGQGREAFF
TRBV28	NA	TRBJ1-3	TRBD1	TGTGCCAGCAGTTTCGGGACAGGGGTAGGAAACACCATATATTTT	CASSFGTGVGNTIYF
TRBV28	NA	TRBJ1-1	NA	TGTGCCAGCAGCACATCCTCAGGGGTGGCTGAAGCTTTCTTT	CASSTSSGVAEAFF
TRBV7-9	few	TRBJ2-7	NA	TGTGCCAGCAGCTTAGGTCTGGGAGAGCGGGAGCAGTACTTC	CASSLGLGEREQYF
TRBV2	NA	TRBJ2-1	TRBD2	TGTGCCAGCAACCTAAGGACTAGCGGGTACAATGAGCAGTTCTTC	CASNLRTSGYNEQFF
TRBV2	NA	TRBJ2-2	NA	TGTGCCAGCAGTGAACAGGGCCACACCGGGGAGCTGTTTTTT	CASSEQGHTGELFF
TRBV11-1	few	TRBJ2-5	NA	TGTGCCAGCAGTCCCCGGTGGCAAGAGACCCAGTACTTC	CASSPRWQETQYF
TRBV5-1	few	TRBJ2-7	NA	TGCGCCAGCAGCTTGGGAGAGTTTGCCTACGAGCAGTACTTC	CASSLGEFAYEQYF
TRBV10-3	NA	TRBJ2-1	NA	TGTGCCATCAGTGAACGGGGTTCCTACAATGAGCAGTTCTTC	CAISERGSYNEQFF
TRBV7-9	NA	TRBJ2-7	TRBD2	TGTGCCAGCAGCTATCGGACTAGCGGAGCCTACGAGCAGTACTTC	CASSYRTSGAYEQYF
TRBV28	few	TRBJ2-1	TRBD1	TGTGCCAGCGGGACAGAACACAATGAGCAGTTCTTC	CASGTEHNEQFF